Listed below are T cell receptor beta chains from one sample, sequenced in a study of cytomegalovirus exposure and HLA in healthy donors. Repertoires were generated with immunoSEQ multiplex PCR, while TCRdb's copy carries only in-frame clones and drops some. This listing includes around 190,000 clones. Sequencing was done on a sample of PBMCs. All receptors derive from a woman in her 30s in good health and CMV-seropositive. The CDR3 runs from the conserved cysteine through the conserved F or W. Fields, in order: D gene, J gene, V gene, CDR3 protein, CDR3 DNA. D genes are given only for firm matches.

D gene: -
J gene: TRBJ2-7
V gene: TRBV6-5
CDR3 protein: CASKETTGSYEQYF
CDR3 DNA: TGTGCCAGCAAAGAGACAACAGGGTCCTACGAGCAGTACTTC

D gene: -
J gene: TRBJ1-1
V gene: TRBV19
CDR3 protein: CASRTSGGAFF
CDR3 DNA: TGTGCCAGTAGGACTAGCGGAGGTGCTTTCTTT

D gene: TRBD2
J gene: TRBJ2-1
V gene: TRBV5-1
CDR3 protein: CASSGGGGYNEQFF
CDR3 DNA: TGCGCCAGCAGCGGGGGGGGAGGCTACAATGAGCAGTTCTTC

D gene: TRBD2
J gene: TRBJ2-7
V gene: TRBV5-1
CDR3 protein: CASSAGLAGRDPYEQYF
CDR3 DNA: TGCGCCAGCAGCGCGGGACTAGCGGGGAGAGACCCCTACGAGCAGTACTTC

D gene: TRBD1
J gene: TRBJ1-3
V gene: TRBV19
CDR3 protein: CASSLLDRGQGNTIYF
CDR3 DNA: TGTGCCAGTAGCCTCTTGGACAGGGGGCAGGGAAACACCATATATTTT

D gene: -
J gene: TRBJ2-1
V gene: TRBV5-1
CDR3 protein: CASSLDFNEQFF
CDR3 DNA: TGCGCCAGCAGCTTGGACTTCAATGAGCAGTTCTTC

D gene: TRBD2
J gene: TRBJ2-3
V gene: TRBV4-2
CDR3 protein: CASSQDPSGLGIGTDTQYF
CDR3 DNA: TGTGCCAGCAGCCAAGATCCTAGCGGGTTGGGTATTGGCACAGATACGCAGTATTTT

D gene: TRBD2
J gene: TRBJ2-3
V gene: TRBV5-1
CDR3 protein: CASSLYSSGSTDTQYF
CDR3 DNA: TGCGCCAGCAGCTTGTATTCTAGCGGGAGCACAGATACGCAGTATTTT

D gene: TRBD2
J gene: TRBJ2-5
V gene: TRBV5-1
CDR3 protein: CASKSGGQETQYF
CDR3 DNA: TGCGCCAGCAAAAGCGGGGGGCAAGAGACCCAGTACTTC

D gene: -
J gene: TRBJ2-2
V gene: TRBV18
CDR3 protein: CASSPQKNTGELFF
CDR3 DNA: TGTGCCAGCTCACCACAGAAGAACACCGGGGAGCTGTTTTTT

D gene: TRBD1
J gene: TRBJ1-4
V gene: TRBV19
CDR3 protein: CASSPGQGVEKLFF
CDR3 DNA: TGTGCCAGTAGCCCAGGACAGGGAGTCGAAAAACTGTTTTTT

D gene: TRBD1
J gene: TRBJ1-5
V gene: TRBV27
CDR3 protein: CASSWDRNQPQHF
CDR3 DNA: TGTGCCAGCAGTTGGGACAGGAATCAGCCCCAGCATTTT

D gene: -
J gene: TRBJ2-2
V gene: TRBV21-1
CDR3 protein: CASSSGGADTGELFF
CDR3 DNA: TGTGCCAGCAGCTCCGGGGGGGCCGACACCGGGGAGCTGTTTTTT

D gene: -
J gene: TRBJ1-4
V gene: TRBV19
CDR3 protein: CASSIEWSDEKLFF
CDR3 DNA: TGTGCCAGTAGTATCGAGTGGTCGGATGAAAAACTGTTTTTT

D gene: -
J gene: TRBJ1-6
V gene: TRBV30
CDR3 protein: CAWTGTRDSPLHF
CDR3 DNA: TGTGCCTGGACCGGGACAAGGGATTCACCCCTCCACTTT

D gene: -
J gene: TRBJ1-1
V gene: TRBV7-6
CDR3 protein: CASSFRDISTNTEAFF
CDR3 DNA: TGTGCCAGCAGCTTCCGGGACATAAGCACCAACACTGAAGCTTTCTTT

D gene: TRBD1
J gene: TRBJ1-2
V gene: TRBV5-4
CDR3 protein: CASSPPRTGGYGYTF
CDR3 DNA: TGTGCCAGCAGCCCTCCTAGGACAGGGGGCTATGGCTACACCTTC

D gene: TRBD2
J gene: TRBJ2-1
V gene: TRBV7-2
CDR3 protein: CASRTLAGGTNEQFF
CDR3 DNA: TGTGCCAGCAGAACACTAGCGGGAGGTACAAATGAGCAGTTCTTC

D gene: -
J gene: TRBJ1-4
V gene: TRBV7-9
CDR3 protein: CASSFDTATNEKLFF
CDR3 DNA: TGTGCCAGCAGCTTCGACACCGCAACTAATGAAAAACTGTTTTTT

D gene: TRBD1
J gene: TRBJ1-1
V gene: TRBV9
CDR3 protein: CASSAGGGWRNTEAFF
CDR3 DNA: TGTGCCAGCAGCGCCGGAGGGGGCTGGAGGAACACTGAAGCTTTCTTT

D gene: TRBD1
J gene: TRBJ2-7
V gene: TRBV7-2
CDR3 protein: CASSQRTGAYEQYF
CDR3 DNA: TGTGCCAGCAGCCAAAGGACAGGGGCCTACGAGCAGTACTTC

D gene: -
J gene: TRBJ2-1
V gene: TRBV5-4
CDR3 protein: CASSLAGQSYNEQFF
CDR3 DNA: TGTGCCAGCAGCTTGGCCGGACAATCCTACAATGAGCAGTTCTTC

D gene: -
J gene: TRBJ1-1
V gene: TRBV5-1
CDR3 protein: CASSFTGMTGTEAFF
CDR3 DNA: TGCGCCAGCAGCTTTACAGGGATGACGGGGACTGAAGCTTTCTTT

D gene: -
J gene: TRBJ1-1
V gene: TRBV6-5
CDR3 protein: CASRSRGRNTEAFF
CDR3 DNA: TGTGCCAGCAGGAGCAGGGGACGGAACACTGAAGCTTTCTTT

D gene: -
J gene: TRBJ1-5
V gene: TRBV6-1
CDR3 protein: CASSEAHNNQPQHF
CDR3 DNA: TGTGCCAGCAGTGAAGCACACAACAATCAGCCCCAGCATTTT

D gene: TRBD2
J gene: TRBJ2-2
V gene: TRBV5-4
CDR3 protein: CASRRSYSGGGGDGELFF
CDR3 DNA: TGTGCCAGCAGGCGATCATATAGCGGGGGAGGGGGCGACGGGGAGCTGTTTTTT

D gene: TRBD1
J gene: TRBJ2-6
V gene: TRBV5-1
CDR3 protein: CASSLNRGSWEGANVLTF
CDR3 DNA: TGCGCCAGCAGCTTGAACAGGGGGTCGTGGGAAGGGGCCAACGTCCTGACTTTC

D gene: -
J gene: TRBJ1-2
V gene: TRBV14
CDR3 protein: CASSLGPKATNYGYTF
CDR3 DNA: TGTGCCAGCAGCCTTGGGCCTAAGGCGACCAACTATGGCTACACCTTC

D gene: -
J gene: TRBJ2-3
V gene: TRBV2
CDR3 protein: CASTYTDTQYF
CDR3 DNA: TGTGCCAGCACGTACACAGATACGCAGTATTTT

D gene: -
J gene: TRBJ1-4
V gene: TRBV5-4
CDR3 protein: CASSETVTNEKLFF
CDR3 DNA: TGTGCCAGCAGCGAAACAGTAACTAATGAAAAACTGTTTTTT

D gene: TRBD1
J gene: TRBJ2-5
V gene: TRBV7-8
CDR3 protein: CASSRDRTQETQYF
CDR3 DNA: TGTGCCAGCAGTCGGGACAGGACACAAGAGACCCAGTACTTC

D gene: -
J gene: TRBJ1-2
V gene: TRBV29-1
CDR3 protein: CSVEKGEKYYYGYTF
CDR3 DNA: TGCAGCGTTGAGAAGGGGGAGAAATACTACTATGGCTACACCTTC

D gene: TRBD2
J gene: TRBJ2-5
V gene: TRBV30
CDR3 protein: CAWKGTSGSLQYF
CDR3 DNA: TGTGCCTGGAAAGGGACTAGCGGGAGCCTCCAGTACTTC

D gene: -
J gene: TRBJ1-4
V gene: TRBV10-3
CDR3 protein: CAISDPGAATNEKLFF
CDR3 DNA: TGTGCCATCAGTGATCCAGGGGCCGCAACTAATGAAAAACTGTTTTTT

D gene: TRBD1
J gene: TRBJ1-5
V gene: TRBV19
CDR3 protein: CASSKETGRLGNQPQHF
CDR3 DNA: TGTGCCAGTAGTAAGGAGACAGGGCGGCTGGGCAATCAGCCCCAGCATTTT

D gene: TRBD2
J gene: TRBJ2-2
V gene: TRBV2
CDR3 protein: CASELAGTWNTGELFF
CDR3 DNA: TGTGCCAGCGAGCTAGCGGGTACTTGGAACACCGGGGAGCTGTTTTTT

D gene: TRBD1
J gene: TRBJ1-5
V gene: TRBV29-1
CDR3 protein: CSVQGADQPQHF
CDR3 DNA: TGCAGCGTCCAGGGGGCCGATCAGCCCCAGCATTTT

D gene: TRBD2
J gene: TRBJ2-1
V gene: TRBV7-7
CDR3 protein: CASSVGLAGAKFRDEQFF
CDR3 DNA: TGTGCCAGCAGCGTGGGACTAGCGGGGGCCAAATTTCGGGATGAGCAGTTCTTC

D gene: TRBD1
J gene: TRBJ1-2
V gene: TRBV5-4
CDR3 protein: CASSLFGGQGAPHYGYTF
CDR3 DNA: TGTGCCAGCAGCCTCTTCGGGGGACAGGGAGCACCCCACTATGGCTACACCTTC

D gene: TRBD1
J gene: TRBJ1-1
V gene: TRBV27
CDR3 protein: CASSLGGQSEAFF
CDR3 DNA: TGTGCCAGCAGTTTAGGGGGACAGTCTGAAGCTTTCTTT

D gene: -
J gene: TRBJ2-2
V gene: TRBV9
CDR3 protein: CASSVAGRVNTGELFF
CDR3 DNA: TGTGCCAGCAGCGTAGCCGGCAGGGTCAACACCGGGGAGCTGTTTTTT

D gene: -
J gene: TRBJ2-1
V gene: TRBV10-1
CDR3 protein: CASSEPDSPNEQFF
CDR3 DNA: TGCGCCAGCAGTGAGCCTGACAGTCCCAATGAGCAGTTCTTC

D gene: -
J gene: TRBJ1-1
V gene: TRBV28
CDR3 protein: CASSPAGVNTEAFF
CDR3 DNA: TGTGCCAGCAGTCCTGCCGGGGTGAACACTGAAGCTTTCTTT

D gene: -
J gene: TRBJ1-5
V gene: TRBV4-3
CDR3 protein: CASSQDWQGQPQHF
CDR3 DNA: TGCGCCAGCAGCCAAGATTGGCAGGGGCAGCCCCAGCATTTT

D gene: TRBD2
J gene: TRBJ2-7
V gene: TRBV27
CDR3 protein: CASSFGTSGRNEQYF
CDR3 DNA: TGTGCCAGCAGTTTCGGTACTAGCGGGAGGAACGAGCAGTACTTC

D gene: -
J gene: TRBJ1-6
V gene: TRBV30
CDR3 protein: CAWKGNSPLHF
CDR3 DNA: TGTGCCTGGAAGGGGAATTCACCCCTCCACTTT

D gene: -
J gene: TRBJ2-1
V gene: TRBV15
CDR3 protein: CATRDGGSYNEQFF
CDR3 DNA: TGTGCCACCAGAGACGGGGGCTCCTACAATGAGCAGTTCTTC